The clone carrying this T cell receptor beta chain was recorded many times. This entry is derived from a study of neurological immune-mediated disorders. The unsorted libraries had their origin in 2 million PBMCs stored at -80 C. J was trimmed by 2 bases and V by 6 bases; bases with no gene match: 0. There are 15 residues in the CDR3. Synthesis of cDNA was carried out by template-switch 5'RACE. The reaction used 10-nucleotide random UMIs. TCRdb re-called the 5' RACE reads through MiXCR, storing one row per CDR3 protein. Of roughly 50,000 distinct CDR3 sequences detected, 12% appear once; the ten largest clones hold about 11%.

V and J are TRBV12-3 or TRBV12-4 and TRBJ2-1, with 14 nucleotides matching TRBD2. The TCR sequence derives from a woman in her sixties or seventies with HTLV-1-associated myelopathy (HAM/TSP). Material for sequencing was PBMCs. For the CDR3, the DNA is TGTGCCAGCAGGGGACTAGCGGGGGCCTACAATGAGCAGTTCTTC. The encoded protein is CASRGLAGAYNEQFF.